This record concerns one TCR beta chain sequence. This specimen comes from a study of blood T cell repertoires in COVID-19. Study details: Nucleic acid was either cDNA or gDNA, and it came from T cells, B-cell-depleted T cells, or PBMCs.

CDR1 is LNHNV and CDR2 is YYDKDF in the germline V gene (reference sequence). The CDR3 contains 13 residues. After removal of 5 bases from V and 7 bases from J, the junction contained 4 bases not matched to a gene. Sequencing used immunoSEQ multiplex PCR; TCRdb keeps in-frame clones, though not all of them. The data show hundreds of thousands of clones, with roughly nine tenths seen just once and roughly 1% held by the top ten. The study recruited people aged roughly 18 to 100 years across 24 US areas. Two negative PCRs, clearance, or symptom resolution had been documented for recovered Cohort 3 donors.

This chain connects TRBV15 to TRBJ1-4; 7 positions agree with TRBD1. This clonotype originated in a woman under 40 who had recovered from COVID-19. The material sequenced was PBMCs or T cells enriched from blood (not recorded which). Written as DNA, the CDR3 is TGTGCCACCAGCGGCCGGGACAGTGAAAAACTGTTTTTT. Translation: CATSGRDSEKLFF.